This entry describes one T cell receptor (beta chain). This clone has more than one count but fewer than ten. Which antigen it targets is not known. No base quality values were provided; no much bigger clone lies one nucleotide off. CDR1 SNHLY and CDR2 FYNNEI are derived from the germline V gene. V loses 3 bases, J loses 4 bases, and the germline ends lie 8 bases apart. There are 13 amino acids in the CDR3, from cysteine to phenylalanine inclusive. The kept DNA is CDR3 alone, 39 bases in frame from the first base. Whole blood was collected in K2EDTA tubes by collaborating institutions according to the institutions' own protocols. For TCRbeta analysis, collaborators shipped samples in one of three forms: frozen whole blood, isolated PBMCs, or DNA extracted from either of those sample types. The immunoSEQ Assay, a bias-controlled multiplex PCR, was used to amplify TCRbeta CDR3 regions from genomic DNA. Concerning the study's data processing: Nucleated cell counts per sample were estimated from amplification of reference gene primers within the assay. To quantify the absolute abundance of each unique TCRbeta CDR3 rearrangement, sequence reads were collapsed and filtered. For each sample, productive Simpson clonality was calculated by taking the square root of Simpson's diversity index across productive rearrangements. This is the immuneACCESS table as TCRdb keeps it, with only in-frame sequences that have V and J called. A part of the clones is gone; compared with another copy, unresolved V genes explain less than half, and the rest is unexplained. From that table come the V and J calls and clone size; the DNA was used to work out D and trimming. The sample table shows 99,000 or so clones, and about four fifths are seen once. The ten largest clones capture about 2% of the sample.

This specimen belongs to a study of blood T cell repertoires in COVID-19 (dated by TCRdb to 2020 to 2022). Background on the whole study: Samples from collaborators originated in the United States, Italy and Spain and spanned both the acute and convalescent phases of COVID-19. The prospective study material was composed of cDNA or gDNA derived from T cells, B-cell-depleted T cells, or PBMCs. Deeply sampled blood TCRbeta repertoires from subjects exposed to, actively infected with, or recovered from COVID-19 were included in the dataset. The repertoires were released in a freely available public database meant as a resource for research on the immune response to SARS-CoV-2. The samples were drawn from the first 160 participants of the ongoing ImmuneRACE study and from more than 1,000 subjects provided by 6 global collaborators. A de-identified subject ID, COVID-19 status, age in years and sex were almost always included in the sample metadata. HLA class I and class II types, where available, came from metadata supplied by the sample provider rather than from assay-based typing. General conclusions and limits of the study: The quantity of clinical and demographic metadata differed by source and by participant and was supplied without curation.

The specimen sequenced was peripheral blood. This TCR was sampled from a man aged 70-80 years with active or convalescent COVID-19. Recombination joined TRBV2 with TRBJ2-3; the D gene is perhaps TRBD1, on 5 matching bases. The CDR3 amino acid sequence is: CASSDRGSDTQYF. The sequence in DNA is TGTGCCAGCAGTGATAGGGGCTCAGATACGCAGTATTTT.